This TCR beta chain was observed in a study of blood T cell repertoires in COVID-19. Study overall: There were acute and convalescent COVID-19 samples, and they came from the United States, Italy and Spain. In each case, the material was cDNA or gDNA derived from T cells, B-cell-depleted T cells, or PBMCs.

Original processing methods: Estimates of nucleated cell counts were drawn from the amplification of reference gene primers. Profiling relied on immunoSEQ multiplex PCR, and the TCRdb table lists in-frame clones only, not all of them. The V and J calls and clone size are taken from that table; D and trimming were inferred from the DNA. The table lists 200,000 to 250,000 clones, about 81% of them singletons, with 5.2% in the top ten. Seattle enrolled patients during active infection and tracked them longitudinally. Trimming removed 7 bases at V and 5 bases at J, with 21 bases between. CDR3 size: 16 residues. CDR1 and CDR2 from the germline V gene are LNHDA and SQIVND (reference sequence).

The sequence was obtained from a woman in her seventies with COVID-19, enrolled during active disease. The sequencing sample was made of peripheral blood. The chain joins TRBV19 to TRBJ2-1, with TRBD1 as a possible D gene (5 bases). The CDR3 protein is CASIQGSVGKDNEQFF. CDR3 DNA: TGTGCCAGTATCCAGGGATCTGTGGGAAAAGACAATGAGCAGTTCTTC.